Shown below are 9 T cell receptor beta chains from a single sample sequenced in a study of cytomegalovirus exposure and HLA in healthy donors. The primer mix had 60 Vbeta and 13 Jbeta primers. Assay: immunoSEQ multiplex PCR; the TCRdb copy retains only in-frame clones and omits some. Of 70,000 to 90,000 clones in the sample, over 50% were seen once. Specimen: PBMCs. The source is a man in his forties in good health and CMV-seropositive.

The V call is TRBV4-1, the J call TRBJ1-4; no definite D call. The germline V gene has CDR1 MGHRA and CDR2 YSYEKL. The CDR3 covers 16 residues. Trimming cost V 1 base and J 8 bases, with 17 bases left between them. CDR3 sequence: CASSQGGIQSDEKLFF. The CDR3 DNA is TGCGCCAGCAGCCAAGGCGGAATCCAGAGCGACGAAAAACTGTTTTTT.

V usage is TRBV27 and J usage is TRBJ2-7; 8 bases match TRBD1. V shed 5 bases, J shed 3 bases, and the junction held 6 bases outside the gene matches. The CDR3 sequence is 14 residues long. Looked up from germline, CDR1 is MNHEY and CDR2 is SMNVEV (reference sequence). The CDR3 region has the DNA TGTGCCAGCAGTCCCCAGGGGGCACTCTACGAGCAGTACTTC. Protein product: CASSPQGALYEQYF.

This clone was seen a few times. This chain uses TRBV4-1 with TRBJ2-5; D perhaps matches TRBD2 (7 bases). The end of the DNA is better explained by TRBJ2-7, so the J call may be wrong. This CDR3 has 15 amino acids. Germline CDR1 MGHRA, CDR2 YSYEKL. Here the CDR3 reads CASSLRGGDQYEQYF. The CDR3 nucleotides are TGCGCCAGCAGCCTTAGGGGGGGTGATCAATACGAGCAGTACTTC.

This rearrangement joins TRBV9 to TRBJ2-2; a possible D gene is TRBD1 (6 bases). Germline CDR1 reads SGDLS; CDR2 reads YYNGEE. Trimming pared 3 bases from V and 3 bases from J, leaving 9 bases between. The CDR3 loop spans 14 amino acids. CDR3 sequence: CASSAEGDTGELFF. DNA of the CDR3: TGTGCCAGCAGCGCCGAGGGGGACACCGGGGAGCTGTTTTTT.

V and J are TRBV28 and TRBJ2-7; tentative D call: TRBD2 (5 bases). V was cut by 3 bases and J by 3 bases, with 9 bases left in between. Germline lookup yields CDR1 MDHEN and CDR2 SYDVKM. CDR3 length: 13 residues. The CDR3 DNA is TGTGCCAGCAGTTTGACTATTCTCTACGAGCAGTACTTC. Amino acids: CASSLTILYEQYF. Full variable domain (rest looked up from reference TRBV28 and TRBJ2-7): DVKVTQSSRYLVKRTGEKVFLECVQDMDHENMFWYRQDPGLGLRLIYFSYDVKMKEKGDIPEGYSVSREKKERFSLILESASTNQTSMYLCASSLTILYEQYFGPGTRLTVT.

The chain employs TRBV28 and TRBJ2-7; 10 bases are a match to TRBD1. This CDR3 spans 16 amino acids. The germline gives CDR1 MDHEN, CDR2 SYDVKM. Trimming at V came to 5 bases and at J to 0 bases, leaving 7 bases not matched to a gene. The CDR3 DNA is TGTGCCAGCAGTGGCCCTCGGGACAGGGGCTCCTACGAGCAGTACTTC. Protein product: CASSGPRDRGSYEQYF.

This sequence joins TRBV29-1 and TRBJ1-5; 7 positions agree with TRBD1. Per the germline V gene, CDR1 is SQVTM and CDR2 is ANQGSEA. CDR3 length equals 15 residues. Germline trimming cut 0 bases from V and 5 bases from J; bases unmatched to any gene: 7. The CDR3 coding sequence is TGCAGCGTTGAAGAGAGGGACAGCAAATATCAGCCCCAGCATTTT. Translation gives CSVEERDSKYQPQHF.

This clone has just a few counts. The CDR3 region is CASSEASDWYGSNQPQHF. The CDR3 DNA reads TGTGCCAGCAGTGAAGCTTCCGACTGGTACGGGAGCAATCAGCCCCAGCATTTT. The genes are TRBV6-1 and TRBJ1-5, with no clear D. Germline CDR1 is MNHNS and CDR2 is SASEGT. CDR3 length: 18 amino acids. With 0 bases removed from V and 1 base from J, the gap between germline ends came to 16 bases.

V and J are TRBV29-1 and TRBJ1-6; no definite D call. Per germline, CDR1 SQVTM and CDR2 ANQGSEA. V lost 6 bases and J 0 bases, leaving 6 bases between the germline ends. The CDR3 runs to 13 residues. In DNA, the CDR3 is TGCAGCGTACGTAGCTCCTATAATTCACCCCTCCACTTT. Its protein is CSVRSSYNSPLHF.